This T cell receptor beta chain appears in the sequencing data of a study of beta chain features in type 1 diabetes. Regarding this clone: The antigen is not known.

General observations from the study: A closer apparent resemblance between naive, central memory and Treg TCRB repertoires was seen in patients than in healthy donors.

What was sequenced were expressed TCRB transcripts, since all of the isolated RNA had been reverse transcribed. Method: immunoSEQ multiplex PCR; TCRdb's copy keeps in-frame clones and lacks some. This table has some 330,000 clones, roughly 9.6% appearing once. The germline gives CDR1 MNHNY, CDR2 SVGAGI (reference sequence). CDR3 size: 14 residues. The V and J ends lost 4 bases and 3 bases, in that order; junction bases with no gene match: 4. Sequences were obtained from naive CD4+ T cells from blood. This rearrangement joins TRBV6-6 to TRBJ2-7; 9 bases align to TRBD2. The origin of this receptor is a woman in her 30s in good health. The CDR3 DNA sequence: TGTGCCAGCAGTTCCGTGCGGGGGGGCTACGAGCAGTACTTC. Translation: CASSSVRGGYEQYF.